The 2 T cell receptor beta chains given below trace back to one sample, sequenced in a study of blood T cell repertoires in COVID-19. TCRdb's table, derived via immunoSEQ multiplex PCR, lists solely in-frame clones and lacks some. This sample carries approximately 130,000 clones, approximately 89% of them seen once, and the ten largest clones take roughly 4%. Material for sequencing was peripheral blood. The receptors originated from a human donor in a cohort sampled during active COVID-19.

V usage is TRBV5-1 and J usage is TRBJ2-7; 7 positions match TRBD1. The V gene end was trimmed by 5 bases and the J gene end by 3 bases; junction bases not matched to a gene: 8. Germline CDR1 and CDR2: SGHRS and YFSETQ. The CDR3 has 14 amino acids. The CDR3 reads CASSLQGFSYEQYF. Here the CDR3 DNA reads TGCGCCAGCAGTCTACAGGGGTTTAGCTACGAGCAGTACTTC. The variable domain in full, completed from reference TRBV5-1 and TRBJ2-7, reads KAGVTQTPRYLIKTRGQQVTLSCSPISGHRSVSWYQQTPGQGLQFLFEYFSETQRNKGNFPGRFSGRQFSNSRSEMNVSTLELGDSALYLCASSLQGFSYEQYFGPGTRLTVT.

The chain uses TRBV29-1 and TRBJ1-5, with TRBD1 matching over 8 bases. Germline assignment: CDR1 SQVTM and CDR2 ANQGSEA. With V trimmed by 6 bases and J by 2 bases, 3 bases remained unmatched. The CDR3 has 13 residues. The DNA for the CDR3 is TGCAGCGTGGGGACAGGTGGCAATCAGCCCCAGCATTTT. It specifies CSVGTGGNQPQHF.